The 28 T cell receptor beta chains given below trace back to one sample, sequenced in a study of shared clonotypes between healthy human individuals. Measured with immunoSEQ multiplex PCR; TCRdb has only the in-frame clones, and not every one. The sample carries a few million clones, approximately 94% recorded once. The sample was naive CD4+ T cells sorted from blood. Subset of the sample: CD45RA+ positively selected. The receptors originated from a man aged 18 to 35 in good health.

This chain uses TRBV30 with TRBJ1-2; D is undetermined. Germline V gene sequence: CDR1 GTSNPN, CDR2 SVGIG (reference sequence). CDR3 length: 12 amino acids. Trimming shortened V by 1 base and J by 8 bases, and 11 bases separated the two germline ends. The CDR3 DNA reads TGTGCCTGGAGTGGGCAGGTCGGGGGCTACACCTTC. Encoded protein: CAWSGQVGGYTF.

The chain uses TRBV19 and TRBJ1-5, with 8 bases matching TRBD1. V was clipped by 6 bases and J by 1 base; unmatched bases: 17. The CDR3 is 19 residues long. CDR1 LNHDA and CDR2 SQIVND come from the germline V gene (reference sequence). CDR3 sequence: CASRRTGNGYVLSNQPQHF. In nucleotides, the CDR3 is TGTGCCAGTAGACGGACAGGGAACGGTTATGTTTTGAGCAATCAGCCCCAGCATTTT.

The chain is built from TRBV5-1 and TRBJ2-1; D is possibly TRBD1 (5 bases). The germline gives CDR1 SGHRS, CDR2 YFSETQ. With 0 bases removed from V and 8 bases from J, the gap between germline ends came to 18 bases. The CDR3 is made up of 16 amino acids. The chain's CDR3 is CASSLGITGREDEQFF. The CDR3 DNA follows: TGCGCCAGCAGCTTGGGAATAACAGGCCGCGAGGATGAGCAGTTCTTC.

This chain links TRBV5-1 with TRBJ2-7; D possibly corresponds to TRBD2 (6 bases). CDR1 is SGHRS and CDR2 is YFSETQ in the germline V gene. CDR3 length: 15 amino acids. V lost 4 bases and J lost 4, with 18 bases in between. The CDR3 DNA reads as TGCGCCAGCAGCCCCTCTGGGGGGATAAGGTACGAGCAGTACTTC. It codes for CASSPSGGIRYEQYF.

The gene calls are TRBV7-8 and TRBJ1-5; tentative D call: TRBD1 (5 bases). CDR3 length equals 14 residues. Trimming shortened V by 3 bases and J by 7 bases, and 13 bases separated the two germline ends. Germline CDR1 SGHVS, CDR2 FQNEAQ. The CDR3 sequence: CASSLTQGDQPQHF. CDR3 bases: TGTGCCAGCAGCTTGACCCAGGGAGACCAGCCCCAGCATTTT.

The chain employs TRBV6-1 and TRBJ1-5; 7 positions agree with TRBD1. V trimming: 3 bases; J trimming: 12 bases; junction bases outside the gene matches: 5. This CDR3 region has 12 residues. CDR1 is MNHNS and CDR2 is SASEGT in the germline V gene. CDR3: CASSDGDRVQHF. The CDR3 DNA reads as TGTGCCAGCAGTGATGGAGACAGGGTCCAGCATTTT.

This clone was recorded only once. The V and J genes are TRBV11-2 and TRBJ1-5, with 7 bases fitting TRBD1. J was trimmed by 3 bases and V by 4 bases; bases with no gene match: 12. This CDR3 is 17 amino acids long. The germline V gene encodes CDR1 SGHAT and CDR2 FQNNGV. CDR3 in amino acids: CASSSVTGRRANQPQHF. CDR3 nucleotide sequence: TGTGCCAGCAGCTCCGTGACAGGGAGAAGAGCCAATCAGCCCCAGCATTTT.

The J gene is TRBJ1-1, the V gene TRBV6-1; a weak D match, TRBD1 (5 bases). The V end was cut by 7 bases, the J end by 7 bases, with 13 bases between. The germline V gene encodes CDR1 MNHNS and CDR2 SASEGT. The CDR3 is 12 amino acids. The CDR3 is CASNHRPNEAFF. For the CDR3, the DNA is TGTGCCAGCAACCACAGGCCCAATGAAGCTTTCTTT.

The V gene is TRBV7-6, the J gene TRBJ1-2; D is ambiguous. Trimming pared 4 bases from V and 2 bases from J, leaving 11 bases between. This CDR3 comprises 14 residues. Germline CDR1 reads SGHVS; CDR2 reads FNYEAQ. The CDR3 sequence is CASSSGPSNYGYTF. The CDR3 DNA reads as TGTGCCAGCAGCTCCGGACCGTCGAACTATGGCTACACCTTC. The variable domain in full, with the rest retrieved from reference TRBV7-6 and TRBJ1-2, is GAGVSQSPRYKVTKRGQDVALRCDPISGHVSLYWYRQALGQGPEFLTYFNYEAQQDKSGLPNDRFSAERPEGSISTLTIQRTEQRDSAMYRCASSSGPSNYGYTFGSGTRLTVV.

The CDR3 nucleotides are TGTGCCAGCAGTAACAGGGTCGAGCAGTACTTC. Amino acids: CASSNRVEQYF. The genes are TRBV6-5 and TRBJ2-7, with TRBD1 as a possible D gene (6 bases). The CDR3 length is 11 residues. With 5 bases removed from V and 6 bases from J, the gap between germline ends came to 8 bases. Germline values: CDR1 MNHEY, CDR2 SVGAGI.

This clone was counted once. Distinct nucleotide sequences in the sample also encode this CDR3. The rearrangement joins TRBV19 to TRBJ1-1; the D gene is possibly TRBD1 (5 bases). With 4 bases removed from V and 1 base from J, the gap between germline ends came to 7 bases. Germline CDR1 is LNHDA and CDR2 is SQIVND (reference sequence). This CDR3 contains 13 residues. In DNA, the CDR3 is TGTGCCAGTAGTACAACAGGGAACACTGAAGCTTTCTTT. Its protein is CASSTTGNTEAFF.

The chain couples TRBV7-9 to TRBJ1-4; no definite D call. Germline assignment: CDR1 SEHNR and CDR2 FQNEAQ (reference sequence). The CDR3 totals 18 residues. The germline V and J ends were trimmed by 0 bases and 5 bases, with 19 bases remaining between them. The chain's CDR3 is CASSLAGSAEPNNEKLFF. The CDR3 DNA reads TGTGCCAGCAGCTTAGCCGGCAGCGCGGAGCCCAACAATGAAAAACTGTTTTTT.

V usage is TRBV18 and J usage is TRBJ2-4; TRBD1 agrees at 10 bases. J lost 1 base, V lost 4 bases, and 7 bases had no gene match. CDR3 length: 17 amino acids. Germline CDR1 is KGHSH and CDR2 is LQKENI. CDR3 DNA: TGTGCCAGCTCACTATCGACAGGGGGCGAGGCCAAAAACATTCAGTACTTC. Translating it yields CASSLSTGGEAKNIQYF.

V is TRBV5-4 and J is TRBJ2-3, with D unresolved. V dropped 1 base and J dropped 0 bases, with 15 bases sitting between them. Per germline, CDR1 SGHNT and CDR2 YYREEE (reference sequence). CDR3 size: 17 residues. CDR3 amino acids: CASSLRSRVASTDTQYF. CDR3 DNA: TGTGCCAGCAGCTTGAGATCGCGAGTCGCTAGCACAGATACGCAGTATTTT.

J is TRBJ2-1 and V is TRBV7-2, with 9 bases matching TRBD2. The CDR3 consists of 14 residues. With 5 bases clipped from V and 5 bases from J, the junction kept 4 bases outside the gene matches. In germline, CDR1 is SGHTA, CDR2 FQGNSA. This chain's CDR3 is CASSRLAENNEQFF. DNA for the CDR3: TGTGCCAGCAGCCGACTAGCGGAGAACAATGAGCAGTTCTTC.

The chain employs TRBV10-3 and TRBJ2-3; no firm D call. Germline V CDR1 and CDR2: ENHRY, SYGVKD. Trimming took 4 bases from V and 0 from J, leaving 14 bases between them. The CDR3 has 16 residues. In DNA, the CDR3 is TGTGCCATCAGTGTATCTCTCACCCCCAGCACAGATACGCAGTATTTT. This translates into CAISVSLTPSTDTQYF.

The V gene is TRBV4-3, the J gene TRBJ1-1; 7 bases line up with TRBD1. Germline lookup yields CDR1 LGHNA and CDR2 YSLEER. Trimming cost V 2 bases and J 2 bases; bases outside gene matches: 11. This CDR3 contains 17 residues. The CDR3 DNA is TGCGCCAGCAGCCAAATCCCATGGGACAGAGCCAACACTGAAGCTTTCTTT. As protein: CASSQIPWDRANTEAFF.

The CDR3 region is CASNRGQNQPQHF. The CDR3 DNA is TGTGCCAGTAATAGGGGGCAGAATCAGCCCCAGCATTTT. The rearrangement joins TRBV19 to TRBJ1-5, with 7 nucleotides matching TRBD1. Germline V CDR1 and CDR2: LNHDA, SQIVND (reference sequence). The CDR3 is 13 residues long. After removal of 7 bases from V and 4 bases from J, the junction contained 4 bases not matched to a gene.

This chain uses TRBV9 with TRBJ2-2; D gene unclear. Germline assignment: CDR1 SGDLS and CDR2 YYNGEE. This CDR3 is built from 15 residues. V lost 0 bases, J lost 4 bases, and 10 bases lay in between. As DNA, the CDR3 is TGTGCCAGCAGCGTAGAGGGTACGGGCACCGGGGAGCTGTTTTTT. This gives the protein CASSVEGTGTGELFF.

This chain connects TRBV4-3 to TRBJ2-3; no clear D gene. CDR1 is LGHNA, CDR2 YSLEER, per germline. V was cut by 0 bases and J by 2 bases, with 9 bases left in between. CDR3 length: 15 amino acids. The CDR3 DNA is TGCGCCAGCAGCCAAGACCGCCTAAACACAGATACGCAGTATTTT. This sequence encodes CASSQDRLNTDTQYF.

The chain combines TRBV12-5 with TRBJ2-7; 12 bases are a match to TRBD2. Losses at the gene ends were 2 bases for V and 4 bases for J; bases not matched to a gene: 9. The germline V gene has CDR1 LGHNT and CDR2 FRNRAP. The CDR3 runs to 17 residues. The CDR3 spells CASGLSEGTSGRYEQYF. The CDR3 region has the DNA TGTGCTAGTGGTTTGTCTGAAGGTACTAGCGGGAGGTACGAGCAGTACTTC.

Only one count was recorded for this clone. The rearrangement joins TRBV18 to TRBJ2-7; a weak D match, TRBD1 (6 bases). V was shortened by 6 bases and J by 5 bases, with 14 bases between the two germline ends. Germline lookup yields CDR1 KGHSH and CDR2 LQKENI. CDR3 size: 13 residues. This CDR3 is CASSPDRSHEQYF. CDR3 coding DNA: TGTGCCAGCTCCCCTGACAGGTCCCACGAGCAGTACTTC. Supplemented by reference TRBV18 and TRBJ2-7, the full variable domain reads NAGVMQNPRHLVRRRGQEARLRCSPMKGHSHVYWYRQLPEEGLKFMVYLQKENIIDESGMPKERFSAEFPKEGPSILRIQQVVRGDSAAYFCASSPDRSHEQYFGPGTRLTVT.

The rearrangement uses TRBV6-5 and TRBJ1-1, with D possibly matching TRBD1 (5 bases). The CDR3 has 15 amino acids. Germline CDR1 reads MNHEY; CDR2 reads SVGAGI. Trimming shortened V by 0 bases and J by 4 bases, and 12 bases separated the two germline ends. CDR3 sequence: CASSYSAGTLTEAFF. The CDR3 nucleotides read TGTGCCAGCAGTTACTCGGCAGGGACGCTCACTGAAGCTTTCTTT.

The chain uses TRBV5-1 and TRBJ2-7; TRBD1 agrees at 7 bases. The CDR3 is 13 amino acids. V was pared by 0 bases and J by 9 bases, with 6 bases of the junction left unmatched. Germline CDR1 SGHRS, CDR2 YFSETQ. For the CDR3, the DNA is TGCGCCAGCAGCTTGGGACAGGGAATGGCGCAGTACTTC. It yields the protein CASSLGQGMAQYF. Combining the CDR3 with reference TRBV5-1 and TRBJ2-7 gives the whole variable domain KAGVTQTPRYLIKTRGQQVTLSCSPISGHRSVSWYQQTPGQGLQFLFEYFSETQRNKGNFPGRFSGRQFSNSRSEMNVSTLELGDSALYLCASSLGQGMAQYFGPGTRLTVT.

Notes on this clone: Other DNA sequences in the sample encode the same CDR3. CDR3 sequence: CASSPGPPGNTIYF. The CDR3 nucleotides read TGTGCCAGCTCTCCCGGGCCACCTGGAAACACCATATATTTT. The rearrangement uses TRBV18 and TRBJ1-3, with no clear D. This CDR3 contains 14 residues. From germline, CDR1 is KGHSH and CDR2 LQKENI. V was shortened by 6 bases and J by 2 bases, with 11 bases between the two germline ends.

This rearrangement joins TRBV6-5 to TRBJ1-2, with TRBD1 matching over 7 bases. The germline CDR1 and CDR2 sequences are MNHEY and SVGAGI. The CDR3 runs 15 residues. V trimming: 6 bases; J trimming: 3 bases; junction bases outside the gene matches: 10. DNA of the CDR3: TGTGCCAGCAGCAGGGGGGGGAAAGTCGACTATGGCTACACCTTC. Translating it yields CASSRGGKVDYGYTF.

V and J are TRBV6-5 and TRBJ2-7, with a possible D match to TRBD2 (6 bases). The CDR3 covers 15 residues. The V end lost 2 bases, the J end lost 0 bases, and 11 bases lay between the germline ends. Germline V CDR1 and CDR2: MNHEY, SVGAGI. The CDR3 is CASSYTGELSYEQYF. CDR3 DNA sequence: TGTGCCAGCAGTTACACGGGGGAGCTCTCCTACGAGCAGTACTTC.

The chain employs TRBV14 and TRBJ1-4, with a weak D call TRBD1 (6 bases). V lost 1 base and J lost 3, with 15 bases in between. CDR1 and CDR2 (germline): SGHDN, FVKESK. The CDR3 totals 17 residues. CDR3 amino acids: CASSQGSGGRPNEKLFF. The CDR3 DNA reads as TGTGCCAGCAGCCAAGGGTCCGGGGGCCGGCCTAATGAAAAACTGTTTTTT.